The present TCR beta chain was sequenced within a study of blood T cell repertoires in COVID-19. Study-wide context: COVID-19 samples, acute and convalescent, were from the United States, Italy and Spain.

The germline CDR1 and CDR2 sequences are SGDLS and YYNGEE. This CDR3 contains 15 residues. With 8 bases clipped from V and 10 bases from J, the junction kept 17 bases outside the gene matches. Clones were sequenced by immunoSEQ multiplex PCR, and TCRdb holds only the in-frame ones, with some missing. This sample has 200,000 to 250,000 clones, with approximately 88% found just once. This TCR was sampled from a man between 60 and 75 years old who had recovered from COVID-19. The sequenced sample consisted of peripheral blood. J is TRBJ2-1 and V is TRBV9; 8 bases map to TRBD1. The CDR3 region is CARGTGTGTIEEQFF. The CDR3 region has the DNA TGTGCCAGGGGGACCGGGACAGGTACAATTGAGGAGCAGTTCTTC.